This T cell receptor beta chain originates from a study of T cells in Graves' hyperthyroidism and ophthalmopathy. Subjects aged 18 to 65 presented with newly diagnosed hyperthyroidism of less than 2 months' duration. From germline, CDR1 is MDHEN and CDR2 SYDVKM. The CDR3 spans 19 residues. The trim removed 6 bases at V and 0 bases at J, leaving 14 bases unmatched. RNA transcripts served as the template for amplifying TCR beta CDR3 regions. HTBI primers drove first-round RT-PCR of the TCR CDR3. TCRdb called the multiplex PCR reads again in MiXCR, with one record for every CDR3 protein. The data hold approximately 640,000 distinct CDR3 sequences, with roughly a sixth observed a single time.

The sequenced sample consisted of blood. This receptor was obtained from a man between 50 and 59 years old with Graves' hyperthyroidism. This rearrangement joins TRBV28 to TRBJ2-6; 7 nucleotides line up with TRBD1. The CDR3 DNA follows: TGTGCCAGCAGGCTTACACAGGGGCGGTTCCACTCTGGGGCCAACGTCCTGACTTTC. This codes for CASRLTQGRFHSGANVLTF.